This T cell receptor (beta chain) was identified in a study of chemoradiotherapy in HPV16-positive cancers. The repertoire was sequenced with immunoSEQ multiplex PCR; TCRdb's copy has only in-frame clones and lacks some. This table has 7,900 or so clones, about 84% appearing once. The ends lost 10 bases at V and 3 bases at J; junction bases unmatched: 13. This CDR3 has 15 residues. Germline CDR1 WNHNN, CDR2 SYGVQD (reference sequence). The specimen was collected from a patient who underwent chemoradiotherapy. The chain carries TRBV10-1 and TRBJ1-1, with 8 bases fitting TRBD1. The receptor was derived from a human donor with HPV-associated anogenital cancer. The CDR3 DNA is TGCGCCACTTCGACAGGGGCTAGTACCTACACTGAAGCTTTCTTT. It encodes CATSTGASTYTEAFF.